The sample holds a few counts of the clone carrying this TCR beta chain. The antigen is unknown. The data were taken from a study of beta chain features in type 1 diabetes. Study at large: Investigators examined 107,917,701 sorted cells across all samples.

Overall study results and limits: All four CD4+ subsets from Type 1 diabetes patients carried moderately but significantly shorter TCRB CDR3s. It was among patients, rather than healthy donors, that naive, central memory and Treg TCRB repertoires appeared more similar.

V shed 2 bases and J 4 bases; nucleotides not matched to a gene: 4. CDR1 is LGHNA, CDR2 YNFKEQ, per germline. The CDR3 runs 14 residues. Expressed TCRB transcripts were sequenced because the isolated RNA had all been reverse transcribed beforehand. Assay: immunoSEQ multiplex PCR; the TCRdb copy retains only in-frame clones and omits some. In the table there are some 160,000 clones, roughly 9% of which are singletons. Sequencing was carried out using central memory CD4+ T cells from blood. The chain combines TRBV4-2 with TRBJ1-1, with TRBD1 matching 7 bases. This receptor was identified in a young woman with type 1 diabetes. For the CDR3, the DNA is TGTGCCAGCAGCCAACGGCAGGGGGGCACTGAAGCTTTCTTT. Protein sequence: CASSQRQGGTEAFF.